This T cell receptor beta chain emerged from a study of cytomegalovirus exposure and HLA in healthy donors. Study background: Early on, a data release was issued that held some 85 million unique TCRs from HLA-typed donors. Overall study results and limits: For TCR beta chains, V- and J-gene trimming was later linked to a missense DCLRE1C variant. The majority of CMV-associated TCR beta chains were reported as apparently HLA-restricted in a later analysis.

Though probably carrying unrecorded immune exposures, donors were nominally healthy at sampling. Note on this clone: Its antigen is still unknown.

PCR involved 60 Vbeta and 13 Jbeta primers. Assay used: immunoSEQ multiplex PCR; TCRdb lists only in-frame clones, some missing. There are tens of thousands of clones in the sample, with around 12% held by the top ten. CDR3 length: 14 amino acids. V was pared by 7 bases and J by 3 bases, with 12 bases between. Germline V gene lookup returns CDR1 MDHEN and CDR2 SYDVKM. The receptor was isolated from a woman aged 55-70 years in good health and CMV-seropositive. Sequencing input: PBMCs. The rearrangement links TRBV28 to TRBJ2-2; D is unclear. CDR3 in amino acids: CASTRRSYTGELFF. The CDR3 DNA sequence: TGTGCCAGCACCCGCCGGAGCTACACCGGGGAGCTGTTTTTT. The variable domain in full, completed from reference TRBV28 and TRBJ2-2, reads DVKVTQSSRYLVKRTGEKVFLECVQDMDHENMFWYRQDPGLGLRLIYFSYDVKMKEKGDIPEGYSVSREKKERFSLILESASTNQTSMYLCASTRRSYTGELFFGEGSRLTVL.